Presented here are 3 T cell receptor beta chains from one specimen sequenced in a study of cytomegalovirus exposure and HLA in healthy donors. Primers: 60 Vbeta forward and 13 Jbeta reverse. Method: immunoSEQ multiplex PCR; TCRdb's copy keeps in-frame clones and lacks some. The sample table includes 75,000 to 85,000 clones. The material sequenced was PBMCs. These receptors came from a man younger than 30 in good health and CMV-seropositive.

This chain joins TRBV30 and TRBJ2-5, with TRBD1 matching 9 bases. The CDR3 covers 14 residues. The V segment lost 3 bases and the J segment 4 bases; nucleotides outside the gene matches: 6. In germline, CDR1 is GTSNPN, CDR2 SVGIG (reference sequence). CDR3 sequence: CAWSPGTGRETQYF. The CDR3 DNA sequence: TGTGCCTGGAGCCCCGGGACAGGGAGAGAGACCCAGTACTTC.

The chain links TRBV29-1 to TRBJ2-7, with D perhaps matching TRBD1 (6 bases). Trimming took 6 bases from V and 1 from J, leaving 10 bases between them. The CDR3 is 12 amino acids. Germline V gene sequence: CDR1 SQVTM, CDR2 ANQGSEA. The CDR3 DNA follows: TGCAGCGTCAGGGGATTTTCCTACGAGCAGTACTTC. Its protein is CSVRGFSYEQYF.

The chain couples TRBV6-5 to TRBJ1-6; the match to TRBD1 covers 7 bases. J was trimmed by 9 bases and V by 6 bases; bases with no gene match: 2. CDR1 is MNHEY and CDR2 is SVGAGI in the germline V gene. This CDR3 spans 12 amino acids. The CDR3 reads CASRNRGSPLHF. The CDR3 nucleotides read TGTGCCAGCAGAAACAGGGGTTCACCCCTCCACTTT.